The rows below give T cell receptor beta chains drawn from one sample of a study of OX40 agonist ivuxolimab in advanced cancers. Repertoires were generated with immunoSEQ multiplex PCR, while TCRdb's copy carries only in-frame clones and drops some. The sample lists 55,000 to 80,000 clones, 91% occurring once. The material sequenced was CD4+ or CD8+ T cells sorted from blood, taken in a trial of the OX40 agonist ivuxolimab. Receptors originate from an adult with an advanced solid tumor such as melanoma, head and neck, liver or kidney cancer. CDR3s include the opening cysteine and the closing phenylalanine or tryptophan. The D gene is left open where the match is weak. Rows give clone size only sometimes, using once, few, many, or a class for an expanded clone.

15	-	TRBV5-4	-	TRBJ2-1	TGTGCCAGCAGCGCGGGGAGGGGGGTCTACAATGAGCAGTTCTTC	CASSAGRGVYNEQFF
15	-	TRBV9	TRBD2	TRBJ2-2	TGTGCCAGCAGCGTAGTTGCGGGGGGGAACGGGGAGCTGTTTTTT	CASSVVAGGNGELFF
12	-	TRBV7-9	-	TRBJ2-7	TGTGCCAGCAGCCCCCCGTCCTACGAGCAGTACTTC	CASSPPSYEQYF
14	-	TRBV30	TRBD2	TRBJ2-1	TGTGCCTGGGGTCCACTAGCGGGAGATAGTGAGCAGTTCTTC	CAWGPLAGDSEQFF
18	-	TRBV27	TRBD2	TRBJ2-4	TGTGCCAGCAGTTCCACCCTTAGCGGGTGGGGGGCCAAAAACATTCAGTACTTC	CASSSTLSGWGAKNIQYF
17	-	TRBV7-9	-	TRBJ2-3	TGTGCCAGCAGCGCGGACTTCAACCCTGTCAGCACAGATACGCAGTATTTT	CASSADFNPVSTDTQYF
13	-	TRBV9	-	TRBJ1-1	TGTGCCAGCAGCGTACTAGAAGCCACTGAAGCTTTCTTT	CASSVLEATEAFF
13	-	TRBV6-4	-	TRBJ2-7	TGTGCCAGCAGTGACCGTTTCTCCTACGAGCAGTACTTC	CASSDRFSYEQYF
14	-	TRBV28	-	TRBJ1-2	TGTGCCAGCAGTTCTCTGGGGGGGGAGTATGGCTACACCTTC	CASSSLGGEYGYTF
15	-	TRBV9	TRBD2	TRBJ2-7	TGTGCCAGCAGCATGCTAGCGGGGGACACCTACGAGCAGTACTTC	CASSMLAGDTYEQYF
15	once	TRBV5-1	-	TRBJ2-3	TGCGCCAGCAGCTTGGACGGGTGGAGCACAGATACGCAGTATTTT	CASSLDGWSTDTQYF
11	once	TRBV6-1	TRBD2	TRBJ2-7	TGTGCCAGCCGCGGGGGTTACGAGCAGTACTTC	CASRGGYEQYF
15	-	TRBV15	-	TRBJ2-5	TGTGCCACCAGCAGAGTGGGGGTGGGCCAAGAGACCCAGTACTTC	CATSRVGVGQETQYF
13	-	TRBV27	-	TRBJ2-7	TGTGCCAGCAGTTCCCTTGGAGCCTACGAGCAGTACTTC	CASSSLGAYEQYF
16	-	TRBV28	TRBD2	TRBJ2-4	TGTGCCAGCAGTTTAATGGGGGGGATCGCCAAAAACATTCAGTACTTC	CASSLMGGIAKNIQYF
15	-	TRBV7-2	-	TRBJ1-2	TGTGCCAGCAGCCGAGGGCAGGGAGGCAACTATGGCTACACCTTC	CASSRGQGGNYGYTF
14	-	TRBV5-1	TRBD1	TRBJ2-1	TGCGCCAGCAGCCCAGGGGGCGTCTACAATGAGCAGTTCTTC	CASSPGGVYNEQFF
15	-	TRBV4-1	TRBD1	TRBJ2-5	TGCGCCAGCAGCCTCCTACAGGGGCGGAGTAGGGCCCAGTACTTC	CASSLLQGRSRAQYF
14	-	TRBV27	-	TRBJ1-4	TGTGCCAGCAGGGCCTTTAGCGGTGCGGAAAAACTGTTTTTT	CASRAFSGAEKLFF
15	-	TRBV5-1	-	TRBJ2-2	TGCGCCAGCAGCATTTCCGGGAAGAACACCGGGGAGCTGTTTTTT	CASSISGKNTGELFF
16	-	TRBV28	-	TRBJ1-4	TGTGCCAGCAGTTTGGTAGGGGTAGGCACTAATGAAAAACTGTTTTTT	CASSLVGVGTNEKLFF
11	-	TRBV28	-	TRBJ2-7	TGTGCCAGCAGTTTTGGGTACGAGCAGTACTTC	CASSFGYEQYF